The sequence of this T cell receptor (beta chain) was determined in a study of chemoradiotherapy in HPV16-positive cancers (dated by TCRdb to the early 2020s). About the investigation overall: Candidate HPV-specific T-cell clones and common TCR motifs were defined by functional T-cell assays performed on cells from two HPV16-positive patients. Whether T-cell immunity against the HPV oncoproteins E6 and E7 changes during chemoradiotherapy and whether survival is affected by this immunity were examined in the study. The candidate HPV-specific TCRs and motifs were then tracked in TCR repertoires from around 86 patients with HPV-related cancers. Paper-wide results and their limitations: Expansion of candidate HPV-specific clones and E7-related TCR motifs was observed in the tumor microenvironment during treatment, whereas no such expansion was observed for non-HPV-specific T cells. The functional definition of HPV-specific T cells came from only a couple of HPV16-positive patients, and the survival association was reported for HPV16-positive patients. In HPV16-positive patients, expansion of HPV-responsive T cells during chemoradiotherapy was associated with improved recurrence-free survival.

Worth noting for this clone: It lacks a known antigen. No per-base quality is available; no much larger clone lies one base away.

Library preparation used the immunoSEQ multiplex PCR assay. TCRdb re-hosts the immuneACCESS table, in-frame sequences only. Its copies lack some clones; in the studies checked, an unresolved V gene accounts for under half of them, and the cause for the rest is not known. In all, the sample holds tens of thousands of clones, and over 85% of those were seen once. The ten largest clones add up to 22% of the sample. Repertoires were sampled multiple times during chemoradiotherapy, which allowed clonal expansion in the tumor microenvironment to be followed. The sequence was collected from a human donor with HPV-associated anogenital cancer. The sequenced sample was blood, obtained from a patient who underwent chemoradiotherapy.

The CDR3 corresponds to CASSESREYYNEQFF. The sequence in DNA is TGTGCCAGCAGTGAATCGCGGGAATACTACAATGAGCAGTTCTTC. The chain was built from TRBV2 and TRBJ2-1, with TRBD2 tentatively as D gene (6 bases match). Trimming removed 2 bases from V and 3 bases from J, leaving 11 bases between the germline ends. Reading from cysteine to phenylalanine, the CDR3 counts 15 amino acids. Kept here is only the CDR3 DNA, which spans 45 bases and is read in frame from base 1. Via the germline V gene, CDR1 is SNHLY and CDR2 FYNNEI.